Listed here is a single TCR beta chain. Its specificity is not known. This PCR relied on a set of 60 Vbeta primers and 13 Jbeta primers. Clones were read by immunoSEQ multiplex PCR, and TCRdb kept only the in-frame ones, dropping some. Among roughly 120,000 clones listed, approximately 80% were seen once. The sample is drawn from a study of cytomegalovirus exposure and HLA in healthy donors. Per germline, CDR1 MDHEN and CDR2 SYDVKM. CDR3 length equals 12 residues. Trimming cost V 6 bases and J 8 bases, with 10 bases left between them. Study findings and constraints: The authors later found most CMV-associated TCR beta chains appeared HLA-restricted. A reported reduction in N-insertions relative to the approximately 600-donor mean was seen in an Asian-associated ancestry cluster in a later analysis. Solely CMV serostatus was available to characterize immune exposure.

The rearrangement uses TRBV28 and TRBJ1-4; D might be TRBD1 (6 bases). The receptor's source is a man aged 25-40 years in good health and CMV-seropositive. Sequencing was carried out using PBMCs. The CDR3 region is CASRTGIEKLFF. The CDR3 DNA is TGTGCCAGCAGAACAGGGATCGAAAAACTGTTTTTT.